Sequencing of this T cell receptor beta chain was carried out in a study of regulatory T cells in long-lasting Graves disease. This clonotype was recorded a few times. Investigators prepared the TCR beta libraries by applying iRepertoire HTBI primers and Arm-PCR of CDR3 regions. In TCRdb, the multiplex PCR reads were re-called with MiXCR into one record per CDR3 protein. The repertoire has about 290,000 distinct CDR3 sequences, around a fifth of them found once; the top ten carry around 50%. CDR3 length: 16 residues. Looked up from germline, CDR1 is SGHRS and CDR2 is YFSETQ. V gave up 0 bases and J gave up 2 bases, with 14 bases separating them. The time point denotes: persistent/refractory GD, antithyroid drugs over 5 years with positive TRAb. Scientists built the TCR library using RNA that was extracted from PBMCs.

The sequence derives from a female donor with Graves disease. The sequencing here drew on peripheral blood mononuclear cells (PBMCs), taken when the disease was refractory, from a patient treated with antithyroid drugs. V is TRBV5-1 and J is TRBJ1-2; TRBD1 might be the D (5 bases). CDR3: CASSLGPSTANYGYTF. In DNA form, the CDR3 reads TGCGCCAGCAGCTTGGGTCCCTCGACAGCCAACTATGGCTACACCTTC.